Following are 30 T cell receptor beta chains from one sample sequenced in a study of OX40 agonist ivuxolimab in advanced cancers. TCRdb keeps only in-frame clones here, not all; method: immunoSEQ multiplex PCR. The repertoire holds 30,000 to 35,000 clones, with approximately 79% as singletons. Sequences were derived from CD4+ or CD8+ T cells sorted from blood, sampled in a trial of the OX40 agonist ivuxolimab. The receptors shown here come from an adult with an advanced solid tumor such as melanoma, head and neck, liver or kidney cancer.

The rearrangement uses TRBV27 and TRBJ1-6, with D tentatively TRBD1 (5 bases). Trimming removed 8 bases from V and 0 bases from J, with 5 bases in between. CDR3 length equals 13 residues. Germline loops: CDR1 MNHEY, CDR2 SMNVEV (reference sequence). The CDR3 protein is CASGASYNSPLHF. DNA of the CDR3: TGTGCCAGCGGGGCCTCCTATAATTCACCCCTCCACTTT.

The CDR3: CASSYRGMNEQFF. CDR3 DNA sequence: TGTGCCAGCAGTTACAGGGGGATGAATGAGCAGTTCTTC. This sequence joins TRBV2 and TRBJ2-1; 8 nucleotides agree with TRBD1. Germline loops: CDR1 SNHLY, CDR2 FYNNEI. V lost 5 bases to trimming and J lost 7 bases; unmatched junction nucleotides: 4. The length of the CDR3 is 13 residues.

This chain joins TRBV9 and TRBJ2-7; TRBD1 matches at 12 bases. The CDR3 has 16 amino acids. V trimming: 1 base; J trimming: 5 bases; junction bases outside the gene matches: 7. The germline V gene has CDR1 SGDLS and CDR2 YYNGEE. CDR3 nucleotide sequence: TGTGCCAGCAGCGTATTTTCCGGGACAGGGGGCGACGAGCAGTACTTC. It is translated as CASSVFSGTGGDEQYF.

CDR3 residues: CASSVAGTPNEQFF. DNA for the CDR3: TGTGCCAGCAGCGTAGCAGGGACACCCAATGAGCAGTTCTTC. The J gene is TRBJ2-1, the V gene TRBV9, with a weak D call TRBD1 (6 bases). There are 14 residues in the CDR3. Trimming removed 0 bases from V and 6 bases from J, with 10 bases in between. CDR1 is SGDLS and CDR2 is YYNGEE in the germline V gene.

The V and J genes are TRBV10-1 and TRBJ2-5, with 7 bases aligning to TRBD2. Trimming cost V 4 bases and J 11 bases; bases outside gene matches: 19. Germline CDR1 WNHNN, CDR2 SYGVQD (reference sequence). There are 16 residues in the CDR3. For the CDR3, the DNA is TGCGCCAGCAGTGCCGGAGGTAGCGGGCGCACGGGGGAGCAGTACTTC. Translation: CASSAGGSGRTGEQYF.

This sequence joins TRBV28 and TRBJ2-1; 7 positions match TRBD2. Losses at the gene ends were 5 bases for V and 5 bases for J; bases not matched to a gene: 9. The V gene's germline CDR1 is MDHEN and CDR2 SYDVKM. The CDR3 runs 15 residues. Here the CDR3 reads CASSPAGTNHNEQFF. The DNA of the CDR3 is TGTGCCAGCAGTCCCGCCGGGACTAACCACAATGAGCAGTTCTTC.

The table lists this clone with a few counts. The CDR3 region is CAISESRNQPQHF. As DNA, the CDR3 is TGTGCCATCAGTGAGTCCCGTAATCAGCCCCAGCATTTT. The genes are TRBV10-3 and TRBJ1-5; D is ambiguous. The CDR3 is 13 residues long. Trimming cost V 0 bases and J 4 bases, with 4 bases left between them. Germline V gene lookup returns CDR1 ENHRY and CDR2 SYGVKD.

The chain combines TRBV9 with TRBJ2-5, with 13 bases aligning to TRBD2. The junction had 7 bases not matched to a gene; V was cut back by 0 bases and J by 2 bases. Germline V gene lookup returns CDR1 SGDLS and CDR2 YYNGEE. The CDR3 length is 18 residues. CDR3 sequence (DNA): TGTGCCAGCAGCGTAGGCGGACTAGCGGGAGCCCTACAAGAGACCCAGTACTTC. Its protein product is CASSVGGLAGALQETQYF.

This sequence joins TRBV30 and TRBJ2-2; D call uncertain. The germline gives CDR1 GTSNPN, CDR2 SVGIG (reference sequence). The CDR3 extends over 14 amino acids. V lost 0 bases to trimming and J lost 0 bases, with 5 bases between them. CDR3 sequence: CAWSVSANTGELFF. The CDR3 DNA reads TGTGCCTGGAGTGTAAGCGCGAACACCGGGGAGCTGTTTTTT.

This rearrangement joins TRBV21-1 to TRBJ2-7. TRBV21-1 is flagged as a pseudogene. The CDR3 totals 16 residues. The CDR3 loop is CASSTPGTASPYEQYF. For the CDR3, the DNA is TGTGCCAGCAGCACCCCCGGGACGGCATCCCCCTACGAGCAGTACTTC.

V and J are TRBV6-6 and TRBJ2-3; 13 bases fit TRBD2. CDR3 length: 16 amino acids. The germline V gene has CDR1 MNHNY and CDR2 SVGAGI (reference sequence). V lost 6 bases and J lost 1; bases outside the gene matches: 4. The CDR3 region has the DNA TGTGCCAGCAGCGGAGGGACTAGCGGGGGCACAGATACGCAGTATTTT. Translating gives CASSGGTSGGTDTQYF.

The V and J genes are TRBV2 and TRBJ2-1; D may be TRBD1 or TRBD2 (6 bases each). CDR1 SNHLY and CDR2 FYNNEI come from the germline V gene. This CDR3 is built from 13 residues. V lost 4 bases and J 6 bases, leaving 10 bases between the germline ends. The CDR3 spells CASSGGGINEQFF. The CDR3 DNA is TGTGCCAGCAGTGGAGGGGGGATCAATGAGCAGTTCTTC.

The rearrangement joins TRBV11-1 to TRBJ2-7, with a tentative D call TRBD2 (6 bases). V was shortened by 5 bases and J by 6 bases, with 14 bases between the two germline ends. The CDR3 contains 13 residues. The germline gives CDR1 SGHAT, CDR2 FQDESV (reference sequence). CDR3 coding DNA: TGTGCCAGCAGCCCCAGACTAGTTGGCGAGCAGTACTTC. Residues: CASSPRLVGEQYF.

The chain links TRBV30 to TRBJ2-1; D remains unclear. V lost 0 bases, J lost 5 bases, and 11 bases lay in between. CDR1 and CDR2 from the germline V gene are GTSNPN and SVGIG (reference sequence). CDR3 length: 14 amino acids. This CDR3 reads CAWSVGVGNNEQFF. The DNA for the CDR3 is TGTGCCTGGAGTGTTGGAGTGGGTAACAATGAGCAGTTCTTC.

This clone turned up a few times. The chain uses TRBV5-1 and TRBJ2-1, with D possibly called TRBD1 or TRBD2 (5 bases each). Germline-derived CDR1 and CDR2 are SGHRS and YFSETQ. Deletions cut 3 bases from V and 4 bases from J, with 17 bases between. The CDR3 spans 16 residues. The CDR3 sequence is CASSSTGGWGYNEQFF. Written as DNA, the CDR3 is TGCGCCAGCAGCTCCACCGGCGGATGGGGGTACAATGAGCAGTTCTTC.

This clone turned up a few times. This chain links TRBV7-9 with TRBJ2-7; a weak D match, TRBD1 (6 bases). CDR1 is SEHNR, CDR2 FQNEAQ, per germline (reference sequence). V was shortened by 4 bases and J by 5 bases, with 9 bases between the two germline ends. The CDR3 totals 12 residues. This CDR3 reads CASSSAGDEQYF. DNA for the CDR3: TGTGCCAGCAGCTCCGCAGGGGACGAGCAGTACTTC.

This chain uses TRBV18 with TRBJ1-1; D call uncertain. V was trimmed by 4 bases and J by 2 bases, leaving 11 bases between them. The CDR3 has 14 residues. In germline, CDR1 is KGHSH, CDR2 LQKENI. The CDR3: CASSLEVRNTEAFF. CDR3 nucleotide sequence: TGTGCCAGCTCACTCGAGGTAAGAAACACTGAAGCTTTCTTT.

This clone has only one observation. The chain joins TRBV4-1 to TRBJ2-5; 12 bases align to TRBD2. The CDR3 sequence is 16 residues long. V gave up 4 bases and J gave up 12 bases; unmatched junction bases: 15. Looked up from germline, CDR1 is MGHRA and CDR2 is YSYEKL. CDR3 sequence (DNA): TGCGCCAGCAGCCGAGACCCTAGCGGGAGGGCCTCTGAGAAGTACTTC. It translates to CASSRDPSGRASEKYF.

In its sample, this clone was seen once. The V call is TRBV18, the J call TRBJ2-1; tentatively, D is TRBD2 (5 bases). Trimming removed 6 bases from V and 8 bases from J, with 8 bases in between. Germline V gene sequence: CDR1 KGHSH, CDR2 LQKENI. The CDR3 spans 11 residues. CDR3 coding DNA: TGTGCCAGCTCCCACGGGGATGAGCAGTTCTTC. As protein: CASSHGDEQFF.

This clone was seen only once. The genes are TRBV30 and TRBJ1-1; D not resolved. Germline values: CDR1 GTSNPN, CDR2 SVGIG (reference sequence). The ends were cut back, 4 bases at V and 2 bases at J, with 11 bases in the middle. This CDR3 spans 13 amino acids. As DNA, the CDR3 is TGTGCCTGGATTTACGGTGTCAACACTGAAGCTTTCTTT. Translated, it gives CAWIYGVNTEAFF.

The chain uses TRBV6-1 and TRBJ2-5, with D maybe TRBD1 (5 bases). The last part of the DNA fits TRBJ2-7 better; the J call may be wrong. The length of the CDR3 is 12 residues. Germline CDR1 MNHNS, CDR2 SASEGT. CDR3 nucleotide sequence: TGTGCCAGCAGTGGAGACAGTGTCGAGCAGTACTTC. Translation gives CASSGDSVEQYF.

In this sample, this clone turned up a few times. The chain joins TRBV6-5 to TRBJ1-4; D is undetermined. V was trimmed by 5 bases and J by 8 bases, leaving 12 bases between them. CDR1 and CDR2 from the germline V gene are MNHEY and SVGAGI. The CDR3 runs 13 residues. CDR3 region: CASSPGLGEKLFF. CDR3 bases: TGTGCCAGCAGTCCGGGCTTGGGGGAAAAACTGTTTTTT.

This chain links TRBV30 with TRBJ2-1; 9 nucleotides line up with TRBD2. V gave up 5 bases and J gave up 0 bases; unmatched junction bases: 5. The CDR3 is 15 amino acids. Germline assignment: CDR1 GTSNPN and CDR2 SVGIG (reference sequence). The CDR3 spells CAWASGDSSYNEQFF. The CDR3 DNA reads TGTGCCTGGGCTAGCGGGGATAGCTCCTACAATGAGCAGTTCTTC. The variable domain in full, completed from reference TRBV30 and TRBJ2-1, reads SQTIHQWPATLVQPVGSPLSLECTVEGTSNPNLYWYRQAAGRGLQLLFYSVGIGQISSEVPQNLSASRPQDRQFILSSKKLLLSDSGFYLCAWASGDSSYNEQFFGPGTRLTVL.

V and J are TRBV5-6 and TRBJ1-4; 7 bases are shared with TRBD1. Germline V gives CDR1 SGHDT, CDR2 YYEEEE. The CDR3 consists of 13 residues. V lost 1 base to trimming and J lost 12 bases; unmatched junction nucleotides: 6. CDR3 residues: CASSLTQGRELFF. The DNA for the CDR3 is TGTGCCAGCAGCTTGACACAGGGGCGGGAACTGTTTTTT.

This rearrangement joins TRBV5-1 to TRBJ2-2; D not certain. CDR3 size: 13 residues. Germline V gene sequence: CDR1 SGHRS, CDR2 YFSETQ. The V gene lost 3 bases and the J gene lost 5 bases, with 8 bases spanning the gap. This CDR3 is CASSSDPTGELFF. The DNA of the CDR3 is TGCGCCAGCAGCTCGGACCCTACCGGGGAGCTGTTTTTT.

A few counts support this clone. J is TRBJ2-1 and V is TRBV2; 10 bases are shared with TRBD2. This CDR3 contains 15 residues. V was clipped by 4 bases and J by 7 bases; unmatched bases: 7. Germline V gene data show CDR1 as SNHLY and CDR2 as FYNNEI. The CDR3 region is CASSVASGSGNEQFF. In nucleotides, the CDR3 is TGTGCCAGCAGTGTAGCTAGCGGGAGTGGGAATGAGCAGTTCTTC.

The CDR3 region is CASSPQRTNYEQYF. The CDR3 nucleotides are TGTGCCAGCTCACCACAACGGACCAATTACGAGCAGTACTTC. This chain joins TRBV18 and TRBJ2-7; no definite D call. Trimming took off 1 base at V and 4 bases at J, with 11 bases between the two ends. The CDR3 consists of 14 residues. CDR1 KGHSH and CDR2 LQKENI come from the germline V gene. Full variable domain (outside the CDR3, taken from reference TRBV18 and TRBJ2-7): NAGVMQNPRHLVRRRGQEARLRCSPMKGHSHVYWYRQLPEEGLKFMVYLQKENIIDESGMPKERFSAEFPKEGPSILRIQQVVRGDSAAYFCASSPQRTNYEQYFGPGTRLTVT.

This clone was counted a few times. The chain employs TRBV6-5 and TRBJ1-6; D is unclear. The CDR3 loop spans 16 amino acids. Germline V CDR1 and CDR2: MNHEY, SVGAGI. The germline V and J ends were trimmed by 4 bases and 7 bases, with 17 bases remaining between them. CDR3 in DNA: TGTGCCAGCAGTTCCATATTACGGGGTGGGAATTCACCCCTCCACTTT. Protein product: CASSSILRGGNSPLHF.

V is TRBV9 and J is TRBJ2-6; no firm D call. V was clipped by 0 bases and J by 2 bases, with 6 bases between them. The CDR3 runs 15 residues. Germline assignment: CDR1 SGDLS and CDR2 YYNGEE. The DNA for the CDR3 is TGTGCCAGCAGCGTAGCAGATACTGGGGCCAACGTCCTGACTTTC. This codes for CASSVADTGANVLTF. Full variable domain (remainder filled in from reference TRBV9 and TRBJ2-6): DSGVTQTPKHLITATGQRVTLRCSPRSGDLSVYWYQQSLDQGLQFLIQYYNGEERAKGNILERFSAQQFPDLHSELNLSSLELGDSALYFCASSVADTGANVLTFGAGSRLTVL.

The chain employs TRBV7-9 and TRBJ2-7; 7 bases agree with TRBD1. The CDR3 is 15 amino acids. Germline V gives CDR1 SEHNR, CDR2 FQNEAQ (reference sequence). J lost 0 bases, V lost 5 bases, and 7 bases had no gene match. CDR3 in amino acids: CASSPPGTVSYEQYF. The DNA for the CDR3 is TGTGCCAGCAGCCCTCCCGGGACAGTCTCCTACGAGCAGTACTTC.